This TCR beta chain was obtained from a study of blood T cell repertoires in COVID-19 (TCRdb year 2020). About the investigation overall: The collaborator samples originated in the United States, Italy and Spain and spanned the acute and convalescent phases of COVID-19. The prospective study material was composed of cDNA or gDNA derived from T cells, B-cell-depleted T cells, or PBMCs. The dataset comprised deeply sampled blood TCRbeta repertoires from subjects exposed to, actively infected with, or recovered from COVID-19. A freely available public database, intended as a resource for researchers studying the immune response to SARS-CoV-2, is where the repertoires were released. The samples were drawn from the first 160 participants of the ongoing ImmuneRACE study and from 1,200 or so subjects provided by 6 global collaborators. The sample metadata nearly always contained a de-identified subject ID, COVID-19 status, age in years and sex. HLA class I and class II types, where available, came from metadata supplied by the sample provider rather than from assay-based typing.

What the study reported, not specific to this receptor: The amount of clinical and demographic metadata varied by source and participant and was provided uncurated.

TCRbeta CDR3 regions were amplified from genomic DNA using the immunoSEQ Assay, a bias-controlled multiplex PCR. In the source study's methods: The number of nucleated cells in each sample was estimated from the amplification of reference gene primers within the assay. Sequence reads were collapsed and filtered to measure the absolute abundance of every unique TCRbeta CDR3 rearrangement. For each sample, productive Simpson clonality was calculated as the square root of Simpson's diversity index over productive rearrangements. The table comes from immuneACCESS by way of TCRdb, which keeps in-frame sequences with V and J called. Part of the clones is missing from these tables; in studies checked, under half for an unresolved V gene and the rest for unknown reasons. That table is the source of V, J and clone size, and D and trimming were worked out from the DNA. The sample records nearly 200,000 clones, just under 85% of which are singletons. The ten largest clones capture approximately 0.9% of the sample.

There are 16 amino acids in the CDR3, from cysteine to phenylalanine inclusive. Only the CDR3 DNA is retained, 48 bases long and in frame from the first base. The germline V gene (reference sequence) supplies CDR1 LNHDA and CDR2 SQIVND. Deletion took 3 bases off V and 1 base off J, with a span of 13 bases between the germline ends. One collaborating source in Seattle enrolled patients while the patients were actively infected and followed the patients over time throughout the course of disease. Collaborating institutions collected whole blood in K2EDTA tubes following their own protocols. For TCRbeta analysis, collaborators shipped samples as frozen whole blood, isolated PBMCs, or DNA extracted from either of those sample types. Only a few counts were recorded for this clone. There is no known antigen for this receptor. No much larger clonotype is one base removed from it; base qualities were not supplied.

The chain joins TRBV19 to TRBJ2-1; 5 matching bases give a weak D call of TRBD2. Input material: peripheral blood. The TCR originated in a man aged 55 to 70 with COVID-19, enrolled during active disease. The DNA reads as follows: TGTGCCAGTAGTATCTCTAAACTAGGTTCCTACAATGAGCAGTTCTTC. Its protein product is CASSISKLGSYNEQFF. Extended through the reference TRBV19 and TRBJ2-1 proteins, this CDR3 yields the full variable domain: DGGITQSPKYLFRKEGQNVTLSCEQNLNHDAMYWYRQDPGQGLRLIYYSQIVNDFQKGDIAEGYSVSREKKESFPLTVTSAQKNPTAFYLCASSISKLGSYNEQFFGPGTRLTVL.